A single sample is the source of the 9 T cell receptor beta chains below, sequenced in a study of T cell responses to AZD1222 COVID-19 vaccine. Repertoires were generated with immunoSEQ multiplex PCR, while TCRdb's copy carries only in-frame clones and drops some. The profile shows roughly 42,000 clones, around 80% of them singletons. Sequenced here: peripheral blood, sampled on day 0 of AZD1222 vaccination. The receptors were gathered from an adult in good health.

This sequence joins TRBV11-2 and TRBJ2-6; D might be TRBD2 (7 bases). The CDR3 spans 19 residues. The germline CDR1 and CDR2 sequences are SGHAT and FQNNGV. Trimming shortened V by 1 base and J by 1 base, and 17 bases separated the two germline ends. The CDR3 nucleotides read TGTGCCAGCAGCTTAGTCGGGGGGCGGTTACCGTCTGGGGCCAACGTCCTGACTTTC. It is translated as CASSLVGGRLPSGANVLTF.

The V call is TRBV19, the J call TRBJ1-5, with 10 bases identical to TRBD1. Germline assignment: CDR1 LNHDA and CDR2 SQIVND (reference sequence). The CDR3 length is 14 residues. The trim removed 10 bases at V and 5 bases at J, leaving 8 bases unmatched. This CDR3 is CATGTGTGDQPQHF. CDR3 nucleotides: TGTGCCACCGGAACCGGGACAGGGGATCAGCCCCAGCATTTT.

This chain connects TRBV7-8 to TRBJ1-5; the D is unclear. Germline CDR1 is SGHVS and CDR2 is FQNEAQ. CDR3 length equals 16 residues. V was pared by 5 bases and J by 0 bases, with 14 bases between. CDR3 residues: CASSPLGGVSNQPQHF. As DNA, the CDR3 is TGTGCCAGCAGCCCGCTGGGAGGAGTTAGCAATCAGCCCCAGCATTTT.

This clone occurred once. The V gene is TRBV6-1, the J gene TRBJ1-1; D ambiguous. The V end was cut by 0 bases, the J end by 5 bases, with 22 bases between. CDR1 and CDR2 (germline): MNHNS, SASEGT. The CDR3 extends over 18 amino acids. The CDR3 spells CASSEATSTYGVGTEAFF. In DNA, the CDR3 is TGTGCCAGCAGTGAAGCGACGAGTACGTATGGAGTTGGGACTGAAGCTTTCTTT.

V and J are TRBV21-1 and TRBJ2-3; the table's D gene call, TRBD1, was not cross checked with the DNA. TRBV21-1 is shown as a pseudogene. CDR3 length equals 14 residues. CDR3 protein: CASSKGPSTDTQYF. The CDR3 DNA follows: TGTGCCAGCAGCAAAGGGCCTAGCACAGATACGCAGTATTTT.

The rearrangement joins TRBV11-2 to TRBJ2-1; D perhaps matches TRBD2 (6 bases). Germline V gene lookup returns CDR1 SGHAT and CDR2 FQNNGV. V was cut by 6 bases and J by 9 bases, with 21 bases left in between. There are 15 residues in the CDR3. The CDR3 region has the DNA TGTGCCAGCAGGCTTGGGGGTAGGTCCGGGGGTGAGCAGTTCTTC. Translated: CASRLGGRSGGEQFF.

The chain combines TRBV19 with TRBJ1-4; TRBD1 matches at 9 bases. The CDR3 is 20 residues long. The germline V gene encodes CDR1 LNHDA and CDR2 SQIVND (reference sequence). V gave up 5 bases and J gave up 0 bases; unmatched junction bases: 16. The CDR3 loop reads CASSFGQGPLPYTTNEKLFF. The CDR3 DNA sequence: TGTGCCAGTAGTTTTGGACAGGGGCCTCTACCTTACACAACTAATGAAAAACTGTTTTTT.

This clone was detected only once. The V call is TRBV6-5, the J call TRBJ1-2; tentatively, D is TRBD1 (5 bases). This CDR3 spans 14 amino acids. V gave up 7 bases and J gave up 2 bases, with 14 bases separating them. Germline values: CDR1 MNHEY, CDR2 SVGAGI. The CDR3, as DNA: TGTGCCAGCACTCAACAGGAGGGGAACTATGGCTACACCTTC. This codes for CASTQQEGNYGYTF.

The chain uses TRBV11-2 and TRBJ2-4, with D tentatively TRBD1 or TRBD2 (5 bases each). The ends were cut back, 1 base at V and 12 bases at J, with 7 bases in the middle. The CDR3 contains 11 residues. Germline CDR1 is SGHAT and CDR2 is FQNNGV. CDR3 amino acids: CASSLGGTQYF. The DNA for the CDR3 is TGTGCCAGCAGCTTAGGGGGGACTCAGTACTTC.